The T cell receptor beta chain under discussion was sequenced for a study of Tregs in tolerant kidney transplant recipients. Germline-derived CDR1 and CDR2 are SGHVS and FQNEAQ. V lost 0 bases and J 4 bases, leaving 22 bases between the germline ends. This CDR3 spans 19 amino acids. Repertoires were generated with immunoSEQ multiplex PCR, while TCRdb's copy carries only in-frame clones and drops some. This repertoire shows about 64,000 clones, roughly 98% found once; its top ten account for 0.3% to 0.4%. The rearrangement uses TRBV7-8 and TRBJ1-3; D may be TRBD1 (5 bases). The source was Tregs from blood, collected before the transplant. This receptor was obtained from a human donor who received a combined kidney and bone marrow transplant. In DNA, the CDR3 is TGTGCCAGCAGCTTAGCGTACAGTTTTGGGGCCGGGTCAGGAAACACCATATATTTT. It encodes CASSLAYSFGAGSGNTIYF.